These T cell receptor beta chains were read from a single sample in a study of shared clonotypes between healthy human individuals. TCRdb keeps only in-frame clones here, not all; method: immunoSEQ multiplex PCR. The repertoire holds about 2 million clones, with approximately 95% as singletons. Sequencing was performed on naive CD8+ T cells sorted from blood. Receptors originate from a man aged 18 to 35 in good health. Each CDR3 is given with its conserved first and last residue. Each record gives: D gene, V gene, J gene, clone size, CDR3 DNA, CDR3 protein. A D gene is named only where the DNA matches it firmly. Some rows mark clone size as missing; the rest say once, few, many or name a class of expanded clone.

d_call: -
v_call: TRBV9
j_call: TRBJ2-2
clone_size: once
cdr3_nt: TGTGCCAGCAGCGTAGGGGCAGACGCGAACACCGGGGAGCTGTTTTTT
cdr3_aa: CASSVGADANTGELFF

d_call: TRBD2
v_call: TRBV5-1
j_call: TRBJ2-7
clone_size: -
cdr3_nt: TGCGCCAGCAGCGTCATCGGGGGACTAGCGGGAGCCTACGAGCAGTACTTC
cdr3_aa: CASSVIGGLAGAYEQYF

d_call: -
v_call: TRBV7-9
j_call: TRBJ2-2
clone_size: -
cdr3_nt: TGTGCCAGCAGTCGAATTTCCGGGGAGCTGTTTTTT
cdr3_aa: CASSRISGELFF

d_call: TRBD1
v_call: TRBV5-6
j_call: TRBJ1-6
clone_size: -
cdr3_nt: TGTGCCAGCAGCTCGGGACAGGGGGGTTCACCCCTCCACTTT
cdr3_aa: CASSSGQGGSPLHF

d_call: TRBD1
v_call: TRBV5-4
j_call: TRBJ1-2
clone_size: -
cdr3_nt: TGTGCCAGCACCTTAGAAACCCCGGGACAGGGGGCCACCCTGACTGGGGGCTACACCTTC
cdr3_aa: CASTLETPGQGATLTGGYTF

d_call: -
v_call: TRBV9
j_call: TRBJ2-7
clone_size: many
cdr3_nt: TGTGCCAGCAGCGTACGTGGCCTAGACTACGAGCAGTACTTC
cdr3_aa: CASSVRGLDYEQYF

d_call: -
v_call: TRBV28
j_call: TRBJ2-7
clone_size: once
cdr3_nt: TGTGCCAGCACTGTCCTCCGGACGGGAAGCTACGAGCAGTACTTC
cdr3_aa: CASTVLRTGSYEQYF

d_call: TRBD1
v_call: TRBV2
j_call: TRBJ2-5
clone_size: -
cdr3_nt: TGTGCCAGCAAGCCAGGGGGCTTGGAGACCCAGTACTTC
cdr3_aa: CASKPGGLETQYF

d_call: -
v_call: TRBV4-1
j_call: TRBJ1-3
clone_size: -
cdr3_nt: TGCGCCAGCAGCCAAGTCCTTAGCTCTGGAAACACCATATATTTT
cdr3_aa: CASSQVLSSGNTIYF

d_call: -
v_call: TRBV5-4
j_call: TRBJ2-1
clone_size: once
cdr3_nt: TGTGCCAGCAGCTTGGCCGCAGGGTCCAATGAGCAGTTCTTC
cdr3_aa: CASSLAAGSNEQFF

d_call: -
v_call: TRBV27
j_call: TRBJ2-3
clone_size: -
cdr3_nt: TGTGCCAGCAGTTCGTCGGGACGTGGGACAGATACGCAGTATTTT
cdr3_aa: CASSSSGRGTDTQYF

d_call: TRBD1
v_call: TRBV19
j_call: TRBJ1-5
clone_size: -
cdr3_nt: TGTGCCAGTAGTAGCGACAGGGGTTACTCTCAGGAGCAGCCCCAGCATTTT
cdr3_aa: CASSSDRGYSQEQPQHF

d_call: -
v_call: TRBV6-1
j_call: TRBJ2-7
clone_size: -
cdr3_nt: TGTGCCAGCAGTGAAGCGCCCGCCTACGAGCAGTACTTC
cdr3_aa: CASSEAPAYEQYF

d_call: -
v_call: TRBV11-2
j_call: TRBJ2-7
clone_size: -
cdr3_nt: TGTGCCAGCAGCTTAGGGCCCTACAGCTCCTACGAGCAGTACTTC
cdr3_aa: CASSLGPYSSYEQYF

d_call: TRBD1
v_call: TRBV19
j_call: TRBJ1-5
clone_size: -
cdr3_nt: TGTGCCAGTAGTATAGCTGCAGGGGGTACCAATCAGCCCCAGCATTTT
cdr3_aa: CASSIAAGGTNQPQHF

d_call: -
v_call: TRBV25-1
j_call: TRBJ1-1
clone_size: -
cdr3_nt: TGTGCCAGCAGTGAGGGAGGTTCTGATGAAGCTTTCTTT
cdr3_aa: CASSEGGSDEAFF

d_call: TRBD2
v_call: TRBV4-3
j_call: TRBJ2-3
clone_size: once
cdr3_nt: TGCGCCAGCAGCCCATTTGGACTAGCGGGAGATACGCAGTATTTT
cdr3_aa: CASSPFGLAGDTQYF

d_call: TRBD1
v_call: TRBV29-1
j_call: TRBJ2-3
clone_size: -
cdr3_nt: TGCAGCGCACCACCCGAGGGGGCGACAGATACGCAGTATTTT
cdr3_aa: CSAPPEGATDTQYF

d_call: TRBD1
v_call: TRBV9
j_call: TRBJ1-6
clone_size: -
cdr3_nt: TGTGCCAGCAGCGTCGGACAGGGGTTAAATTCACCCCTCCACTTT
cdr3_aa: CASSVGQGLNSPLHF

d_call: -
v_call: TRBV19
j_call: TRBJ2-7
clone_size: -
cdr3_nt: TGTGCCAGTAGTATAGTGGGGGGAGACTACGAGCAGTACTTC
cdr3_aa: CASSIVGGDYEQYF

d_call: -
v_call: TRBV27
j_call: TRBJ1-2
clone_size: -
cdr3_nt: TGTGCCAGCAGTTTATCGTGGGCAGGCGGCTACACCTTC
cdr3_aa: CASSLSWAGGYTF

d_call: -
v_call: TRBV7-9
j_call: TRBJ2-1
clone_size: -
cdr3_nt: TGTGCCAGCAGCTCGGGTAGCTCCTACAATGAGCAGTTCTTC
cdr3_aa: CASSSGSSYNEQFF

d_call: TRBD1
v_call: TRBV30
j_call: TRBJ1-4
clone_size: -
cdr3_nt: TGTGCCTGGAGCCTAACAGGGGGCGATGAAAAACTGTTTTTT
cdr3_aa: CAWSLTGGDEKLFF

d_call: -
v_call: TRBV7-9
j_call: TRBJ2-5
clone_size: -
cdr3_nt: TGTGCCAGTGGGGACCCCACGCGGGAAGAGACCCAGTACTTC
cdr3_aa: CASGDPTREETQYF

d_call: -
v_call: TRBV6-5
j_call: TRBJ1-6
clone_size: -
cdr3_nt: TGTGCCAGCAGTTACGGGACGGATAATTCACCCCTCCACTTT
cdr3_aa: CASSYGTDNSPLHF

d_call: TRBD1
v_call: TRBV6-5
j_call: TRBJ2-1
clone_size: -
cdr3_nt: TGTGCCAGCAGCACCGGGACAGGGGACTACAATGAGCAGTTCTTC
cdr3_aa: CASSTGTGDYNEQFF

d_call: TRBD1
v_call: TRBV13
j_call: TRBJ1-3
clone_size: -
cdr3_nt: TGTGCCAGCAGCCCACGGGACAGGTCTGACACCATATATTTT
cdr3_aa: CASSPRDRSDTIYF

d_call: -
v_call: TRBV11-2
j_call: TRBJ2-3
clone_size: -
cdr3_nt: TGTGCCAGCAGTACGGACTACTTGCCAGATACGCAGTATTTT
cdr3_aa: CASSTDYLPDTQYF

d_call: -
v_call: TRBV25-1
j_call: TRBJ2-3
clone_size: -
cdr3_nt: TGTGCCAGTCATAGGGGAGGACACACAGATACGCAGTATTTT
cdr3_aa: CASHRGGHTDTQYF

d_call: -
v_call: TRBV11-2
j_call: TRBJ2-5
clone_size: -
cdr3_nt: TGTGCCAGCAGCTTAGAGGGAGAGTGGGTAGAGACCCAGTACTTC
cdr3_aa: CASSLEGEWVETQYF

d_call: TRBD2
v_call: TRBV5-1
j_call: TRBJ2-7
clone_size: -
cdr3_nt: TGCGCCAGCAGCTTATCAACTAGCGGGATCTACGAGCAGTACTTC
cdr3_aa: CASSLSTSGIYEQYF

d_call: TRBD1
v_call: TRBV11-3
j_call: TRBJ1-3
clone_size: -
cdr3_nt: TGTGCCAGCAGCTCGGACAGGGAGGCAGGAAACACCATATATTTT
cdr3_aa: CASSSDREAGNTIYF

d_call: -
v_call: TRBV14
j_call: TRBJ2-7
clone_size: -
cdr3_nt: TGTGCCAGCAGCCAATGGGCCCAGCGCGAGCAGTACTTC
cdr3_aa: CASSQWAQREQYF

d_call: -
v_call: TRBV7-9
j_call: TRBJ2-7
clone_size: -
cdr3_nt: TGTGCCAGCAGCGAATATCTCGGGAACAGGGTATACGAGCAGTACTTC
cdr3_aa: CASSEYLGNRVYEQYF

d_call: -
v_call: TRBV28
j_call: TRBJ1-4
clone_size: -
cdr3_nt: TGTGCCAGCAGCCTCCTCGGGGAGGGACTTAATGAAAAACTGTTTTTT
cdr3_aa: CASSLLGEGLNEKLFF

d_call: -
v_call: TRBV30
j_call: TRBJ2-5
clone_size: -
cdr3_nt: TGTGCCTGGACCCGGGGTGAAGAGACCCAGTACTTC
cdr3_aa: CAWTRGEETQYF

d_call: -
v_call: TRBV9
j_call: TRBJ2-1
clone_size: -
cdr3_nt: TGTGCCAGCAGCGTAGCAGGTACTAGCATCGATTCGAATGAGCAGTTCTTC
cdr3_aa: CASSVAGTSIDSNEQFF

d_call: -
v_call: TRBV4-1
j_call: TRBJ1-2
clone_size: -
cdr3_nt: TGCGCCAGCAGCCTTGACTCTAGTAACTATGGCTACACCTTC
cdr3_aa: CASSLDSSNYGYTF

d_call: TRBD1
v_call: TRBV27
j_call: TRBJ1-2
clone_size: -
cdr3_nt: TGTGCCAGCAGTCACACAGGGGTTAACTATGGCTACACCTTC
cdr3_aa: CASSHTGVNYGYTF

d_call: -
v_call: TRBV25-1
j_call: TRBJ1-2
clone_size: -
cdr3_nt: TGTGCCAGCAGTGACAGGGCTCGTCCTAACTATGGCTACACCTTC
cdr3_aa: CASSDRARPNYGYTF

d_call: TRBD2
v_call: TRBV4-1
j_call: TRBJ2-1
clone_size: -
cdr3_nt: TGCGCCAGCAGCCAGGGTAGCGGGACCTACAATGAGCAGTTCTTC
cdr3_aa: CASSQGSGTYNEQFF

d_call: -
v_call: TRBV2
j_call: TRBJ2-3
clone_size: -
cdr3_nt: TGTGCCAGCAGTGACATGGCGGGTTGGACAGATACGCAGTATTTT
cdr3_aa: CASSDMAGWTDTQYF

d_call: -
v_call: TRBV27
j_call: TRBJ1-5
clone_size: few
cdr3_nt: TGTGCCAGCAGTACGGTGGGAAGCAATCAGCCCCAGCATTTT
cdr3_aa: CASSTVGSNQPQHF

d_call: -
v_call: TRBV27
j_call: TRBJ2-4
clone_size: -
cdr3_nt: TGTGCCAGCAGTTTATCGGCAGCGTTCTTCAAAAACATTCAGTACTTC
cdr3_aa: CASSLSAAFFKNIQYF

d_call: -
v_call: TRBV9
j_call: TRBJ2-5
clone_size: -
cdr3_nt: TGTGCCAGCGGGGCGGGGATACTTCAAGAGACCCAGTACTTC
cdr3_aa: CASGAGILQETQYF

d_call: -
v_call: TRBV27
j_call: TRBJ2-7
clone_size: -
cdr3_nt: TGTGCCAGCAGTTTAGGGCATCAAGGGGTGGGCGAGCAGTACTTC
cdr3_aa: CASSLGHQGVGEQYF

d_call: TRBD1
v_call: TRBV6-5
j_call: TRBJ1-5
clone_size: -
cdr3_nt: TGTGCCAGCAGTTTGGGACAGGGGCCCTACCAGCCCCAGCATTTT
cdr3_aa: CASSLGQGPYQPQHF

d_call: -
v_call: TRBV9
j_call: TRBJ2-7
clone_size: -
cdr3_nt: TGTGCCAGCAGTCCGGACTTCGGGTCCTACGAGCAGTACTTC
cdr3_aa: CASSPDFGSYEQYF

d_call: TRBD1
v_call: TRBV2
j_call: TRBJ1-5
clone_size: -
cdr3_nt: TGTGCCAGCAAGGAGACAGGGGGATGGGGCAATCAGCCCCAGCATTTT
cdr3_aa: CASKETGGWGNQPQHF

d_call: -
v_call: TRBV13
j_call: TRBJ2-7
clone_size: -
cdr3_nt: TGTGCCAGCAGCTTAAGTCTCTCCTACGAGCAGTACTTC
cdr3_aa: CASSLSLSYEQYF